In its sample, the clone carrying this T cell receptor beta chain was seen once. What it recognizes is unknown. This sample was taken from a study of radiotherapy plus CTLA-4 blockade in lung cancer. Libraries were prepared by immunoSEQ multiplex PCR; TCRdb keeps only in-frame clonotypes and omits some of them. The data contain approximately 48,000 clones, approximately 84% of them singletons. The V segment lost 0 bases and the J segment 2 bases; nucleotides outside the gene matches: 12. The CDR3 consists of 18 residues. Germline-derived CDR1 and CDR2 are LGHNA and YSLEER. Receiving focal radiation plus CTLA-4 blockade with ipilimumab were patients who had chemo-refractory metastatic non-small-cell lung cancer. The study, taken as a whole, reports: According to reports, early shifts in blood T cell clones, alongside interferon-beta, forecast response most accurately.

The gene calls are TRBV4-3 and TRBJ2-5; 7 nucleotides align to TRBD2. The source was peripheral blood, collected from a patient treated with radiotherapy plus ipilimumab. This receptor was obtained from a human donor with non-small cell lung cancer whose response to radiotherapy plus ipilimumab could not be evaluated. This CDR3 is CASSQDREDPPGQETQYF. CDR3 coding DNA: TGCGCCAGCAGCCAAGACCGGGAGGATCCGCCGGGGCAAGAGACCCAGTACTTC.